These 3 T cell receptor beta chains originate from one sample sequenced in a study of T cells in Graves' hyperthyroidism and ophthalmopathy. Amplified regions were TCR beta CDR3 sequences from RNA transcripts. In the first-round RT-PCR of the TCR CDR3, the HTBI primer set was used. TCRdb used MiXCR to reprocess the multiplex PCR reads, holding one entry per CDR3 protein. The profile shows 550,000 to 650,000 distinct CDR3 sequences, approximately 15% of them singletons. Sequenced sample: blood. These receptors were taken from a woman aged 40 to 50 with Graves' hyperthyroidism.

The chain recombines TRBV5-1 with TRBJ1-1, with D tentatively TRBD1 (6 bases). The CDR3 runs to 17 residues. V shed 0 bases and J shed 0 bases, with 15 bases lying between them. Germline V gene sequence: CDR1 SGHRS, CDR2 YFSETQ. In DNA, the CDR3 is TGCGCCAGCAGCTTGGGTAGCGGGGGCGCGGTGAACACTGAAGCTTTCTTT. Translating gives CASSLGSGGAVNTEAFF.

At least ten counts were recorded for this clonotype. The chain couples TRBV20-1 to TRBJ1-4; D not resolved. From germline, CDR1 is DFQATT and CDR2 SNEGSKA (reference sequence). There are 13 residues in the CDR3. V dropped 3 bases and J dropped 5 bases, with 10 bases sitting between them. The CDR3 spells CSASLLTNEKLFF. The CDR3 DNA sequence: TGCAGTGCTAGTCTCCTGACAAATGAAAAACTGTTTTTT.

The sample holds a few counts of this clonotype. The CDR3 loop reads CASRGGLAGEVNEQFF. The CDR3 bases are TGTGCCAGCAGGGGGGGACTAGCGGGAGAAGTTAATGAGCAGTTCTTC. The chain recombines TRBV2 with TRBJ2-1; TRBD2 matches 14 bases. Trimming at V came to 6 bases and at J to 7 bases, leaving 8 bases not matched to a gene. Germline V gene data show CDR1 as SNHLY and CDR2 as FYNNEI. This CDR3 is 16 amino acids long. The variable domain in full, completed from reference TRBV2 and TRBJ2-1, reads EPEVTQTPSHQVTQMGQEVILRCVPISNHLYFYWYRQILGQKVEFLVSFYNNEISEKSEIFDDQFSVERPDGSNFTLKIRSTKLEDSAMYFCASRGGLAGEVNEQFFGPGTRLTVL.